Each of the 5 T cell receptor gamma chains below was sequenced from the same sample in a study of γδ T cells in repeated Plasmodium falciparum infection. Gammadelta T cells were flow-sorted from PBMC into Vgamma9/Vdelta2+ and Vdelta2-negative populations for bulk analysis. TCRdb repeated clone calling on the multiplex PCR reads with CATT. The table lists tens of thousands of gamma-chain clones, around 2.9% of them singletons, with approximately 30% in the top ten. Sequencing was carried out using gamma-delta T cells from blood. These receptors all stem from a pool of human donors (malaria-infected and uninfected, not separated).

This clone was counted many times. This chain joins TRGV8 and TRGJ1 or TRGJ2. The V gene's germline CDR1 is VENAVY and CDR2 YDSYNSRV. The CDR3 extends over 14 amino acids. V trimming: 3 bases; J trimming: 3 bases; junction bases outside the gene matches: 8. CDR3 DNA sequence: TGTGCCACCTGGGATGGGGGATTTTATTATAAGAAACTCTTT. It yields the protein CATWDGGFYYKKLF.

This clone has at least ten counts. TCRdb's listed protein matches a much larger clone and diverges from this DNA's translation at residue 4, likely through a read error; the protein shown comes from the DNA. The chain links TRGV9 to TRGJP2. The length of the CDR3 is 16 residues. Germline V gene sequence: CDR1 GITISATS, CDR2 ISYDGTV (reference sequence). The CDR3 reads CALLEVGWSSDWIKTF. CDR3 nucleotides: TGTGCCTTGTTGGAGGTGGGTTGGAGTAGTGATTGGATCAAGACGTTT.

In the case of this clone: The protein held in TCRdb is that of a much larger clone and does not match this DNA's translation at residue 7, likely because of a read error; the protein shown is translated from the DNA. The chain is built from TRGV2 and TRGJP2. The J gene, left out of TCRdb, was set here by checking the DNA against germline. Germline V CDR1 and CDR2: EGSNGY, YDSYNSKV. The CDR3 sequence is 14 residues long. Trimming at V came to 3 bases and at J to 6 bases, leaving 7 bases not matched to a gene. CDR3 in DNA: TGTGCCACCTGGGACTGGTGTGGTGATTGGATCAAGACGTTT. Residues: CATWDWCGDWIKTF.

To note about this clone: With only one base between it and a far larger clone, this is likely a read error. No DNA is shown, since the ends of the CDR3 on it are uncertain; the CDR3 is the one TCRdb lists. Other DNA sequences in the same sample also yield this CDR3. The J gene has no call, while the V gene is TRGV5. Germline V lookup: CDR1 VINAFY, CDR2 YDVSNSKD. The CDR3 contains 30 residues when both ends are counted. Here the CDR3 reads CATWDSRVRNSLAVEQHLLSQVSIGRIQHF.

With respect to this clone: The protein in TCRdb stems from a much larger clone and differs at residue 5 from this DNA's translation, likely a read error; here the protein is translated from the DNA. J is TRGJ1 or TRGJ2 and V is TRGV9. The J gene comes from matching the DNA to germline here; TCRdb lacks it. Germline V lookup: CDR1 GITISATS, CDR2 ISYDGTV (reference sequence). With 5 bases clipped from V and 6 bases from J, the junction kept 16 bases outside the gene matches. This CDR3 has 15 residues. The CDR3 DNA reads TGTGCCTTGTGGGTGCTCGACCCTTTTTGTTATAAGAAACTCTTT. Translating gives CALWVLDPFCYKKLF.